The 8 T cell receptor beta chains given below trace back to one sample, sequenced in a study of blood T cells in healthy people across ages. The second PCR ran about 6 to 11 cycles with a sample-barcoded 5' primer and J-beta primers. TCRdb used MiXCR to reprocess the 5' RACE reads, holding one entry per CDR3 protein. The table records 910,000 or so distinct CDR3 sequences, roughly 50% of them present only once. Sequenced sample: blood. These receptors all stem from a woman in her sixties in good health.

This clonotype has a handful of counts. J is TRBJ2-7 and V is TRBV3-1; TRBD1 is a possible D gene (5 bases). V was pared by 3 bases and J by 1 base, with 13 bases between. The CDR3 is made up of 15 amino acids. Germline loops: CDR1 LGHDT, CDR2 YNNKEL (reference sequence). CDR3 nucleotides: TGTGCCAGCAGCCAGACTGACAGTTTGTCCTACGAGCAGTACTTC. Translation gives CASSQTDSLSYEQYF.

V gene TRBV6-6 combines with J gene TRBJ2-3, with TRBD1 identical over 8 bases. Trimming removed 6 bases from V and 5 bases from J; junction bases left unmatched: 10. Germline V gene data show CDR1 as MNHNY and CDR2 as SVGAGI (reference sequence). The CDR3 covers 15 residues. The CDR3 DNA is TGTGCCAGCAGCAATCAGGGGGCTGAGGAAGATACGCAGTATTTT. Protein: CASSNQGAEEDTQYF.

The gene calls are TRBV4-3 and TRBJ2-1, with D possibly matching TRBD1 (5 bases). Germline V CDR1 and CDR2: LGHNA, YSLEER. The V gene lost 4 bases and the J gene lost 4 bases, with 11 bases spanning the gap. The CDR3 consists of 14 residues. For the CDR3, the DNA is TGCGCCAGCAGCCCGATAGACAGTTACAATGAGCAGTTCTTC. Its translation is CASSPIDSYNEQFF.

This clonotype was detected a few times. J is TRBJ2-3 and V is TRBV28, with D possibly matching TRBD1 (6 bases). The CDR3 extends over 13 amino acids. Trimming took off 6 bases at V and 5 bases at J, with 12 bases between the two ends. Germline V gene sequence: CDR1 MDHEN, CDR2 SYDVKM. The CDR3 sequence: CASRLQGLDTQYF. The CDR3 nucleotides are TGTGCCAGCAGATTACAGGGATTAGATACGCAGTATTTT.

The chain employs TRBV3-1 and TRBJ2-1, with 7 bases identical to TRBD1. The CDR3 is made up of 16 amino acids. The trim removed 3 bases at V and 7 bases at J, leaving 12 bases unmatched. CDR1 and CDR2 from the germline V gene are LGHDT and YNNKEL (reference sequence). CDR3 sequence (DNA): TGTGCCAGCAGCCATCGAACCGGGACAGCCCTTAATGAGCAGTTCTTC. Protein product: CASSHRTGTALNEQFF.

The rearrangement links TRBV30 to TRBJ2-7, with a weak D call TRBD1 (6 bases). V was trimmed by 0 bases and J by 2 bases, leaving 14 bases between them. Germline values: CDR1 GTSNPN, CDR2 SVGIG (reference sequence). The CDR3 runs 15 residues. The CDR3: CAWSVRDKLTYEQYF. CDR3 in DNA: TGTGCCTGGAGTGTACGGGACAAATTGACCTACGAGCAGTACTTC.

The chain carries TRBV4-1 and TRBJ2-5; 7 bases map to TRBD2. V dropped 4 bases and J dropped 2; count of bases not matched to a gene: 10. The CDR3 spans 16 residues. The germline CDR1 and CDR2 sequences are MGHRA and YSYEKL. CDR3 DNA: TGCGCCAGCAGCCTCTCGAGCGGGAACCTACAAGAGACCCAGTACTTC. It translates to CASSLSSGNLQETQYF.

This rearrangement joins TRBV6-6 to TRBJ1-1; D not resolved. Deletions cut 2 bases from V and 8 bases from J, with 6 bases between. CDR1 is MNHNY and CDR2 is SVGAGI in the germline V gene (reference sequence). The length of the CDR3 is 11 residues. CDR3 residues: CASSYREEAFF. The DNA of the CDR3 is TGTGCCAGCAGTTACAGGGAGGAAGCTTTCTTT.